The T cell receptor beta chain described here comes from a study of shared clonotypes between healthy human individuals. The CDR3 spans 14 residues. Germline assignment: CDR1 LNHDA and CDR2 SQIVND (reference sequence). Concerning this clone itself: What it recognizes is unknown.

This table comes from immunoSEQ multiplex PCR, and its TCRdb copy is limited to in-frame clones, with some not included. The sample lists around 690,000 clones, roughly 91% seen once, with 34% in the top ten. Regarding the study as a whole: The sharing of 4.5% to 5% of naive CD4 clonotypes was seen across a handful of donors. Despite large depth, rarefaction showed incomplete sorted-subset sequencing.

The J gene is TRBJ2-5, the V gene TRBV19; D is uncertain. TRBJ2-7 matches the DNA end more closely, so the J call is doubtful. The specimen was memory CD8+ T cells from PBMCs. Regarding subset: CD45RO+ cells pooled with CCR7-negative TemRA cells. The sequence came from a man aged 18 to 29 in good health. Some clones in this sample may be carry-over from other donors' samples. CDR3 DNA: TGTGCCAGTAGTATCGGCACAGTAGCCTACGAGCAGTACTTC. Amino acid sequence: CASSIGTVAYEQYF.